This entry lists 25 T cell receptor beta chains sequenced from one sample in a study of vaccination effects on CD4 cells after COVID-19. After expansion with viral peptide pools in the ViraFEST assay, antigen-specific CD4+ T cells were sequenced. Researchers isolated CD4+ T cells once approximately ten days of culture had elapsed. Each participant was given two doses of one vaccine (BNT162b2 or mRNA-1273). Here immunoSEQ multiplex PCR was the method, and the copy in TCRdb shows in-frame clones only, minus some. The data hold around 59,000 clones, with roughly 78% observed a single time. Their specific antigens are unknown. This specimen consisted of CD4+ T cells from PBMCs cultured with HCoV-OC43 spike peptides, obtained after COVID-19 vaccination. Subset defined: HCoV-OC43 spike overlapping peptide pool stimulation. The receptors derive from a human donor who received a COVID-19 vaccine.

The V and J genes are TRBV2 and TRBJ2-5; 9 bases are shared with TRBD2. With V trimmed by 0 bases and J by 5 bases, 4 bases remained unmatched. Germline-derived CDR1 and CDR2 are SNHLY and FYNNEI. The CDR3 has 15 amino acids. CDR3 residues: CASSEAQAGGETQYF. The CDR3 DNA follows: TGTGCCAGCAGTGAAGCGCAGGCGGGGGGGGAGACCCAGTACTTC.

Notes on this clone: At one of its ends the junction is not consistent with the germline gene, which may arise from a read error. The CDR3 here is CASRGGTVGVWAF. As DNA, the CDR3 is TGTGCCAGCAGAGGAGGGACAGTGGGAGTCTGGGCCTTC. The gene calls are TRBV9 and TRBJ1-2; TRBD1 agrees at 7 bases. CDR3 length: 13 residues. Germline loops: CDR1 SGDLS, CDR2 YYNGEE. Full variable domain (remainder filled in from reference TRBV9 and TRBJ1-2): DSGVTQTPKHLITATGQRVTLRCSPRSGDLSVYWYQQSLDQGLQFLIQYYNGEERAKGNILERFSAQQFPDLHSELNLSSLELGDSALYFCASRGGTVGVWAFGSGTRLTVV.

The chain employs TRBV7-9 and TRBJ1-4; 7 nucleotides match TRBD1. The junction had 10 bases not matched to a gene; V was cut back by 4 bases and J by 5 bases. The CDR3 consists of 16 residues. The germline V gene encodes CDR1 SEHNR and CDR2 FQNEAQ (reference sequence). CDR3 nucleotide sequence: TGTGCCAGCAGCTCTCATGACAGGGTGAGGAATGAAAAACTGTTTTTT. This translates into CASSSHDRVRNEKLFF.

This clone was picked up one time. V and J are TRBV27 and TRBJ1-1, with a possible D match to TRBD1 (6 bases). Looked up from germline, CDR1 is MNHEY and CDR2 is SMNVEV (reference sequence). V lost 9 bases and J 3 bases, leaving 20 bases between the germline ends. The CDR3 sequence is 15 residues long. The CDR3 here is CASIPGGAGDTEAFF. The DNA for the CDR3 is TGTGCCAGTATCCCGGGGGGGGCCGGGGACACTGAAGCTTTCTTT.

The genes are TRBV6-5 and TRBJ1-2, with D possibly being TRBD1 (6 bases). Trimming pared 2 bases from V and 6 bases from J, leaving 16 bases between. This CDR3 has 15 residues. In germline, CDR1 is MNHEY, CDR2 SVGAGI. CDR3 in amino acids: CASSYRNLGGNGYTF. DNA of the CDR3: TGTGCCAGCAGTTACCGGAATTTAGGGGGGAATGGCTACACCTTC.

The CDR3 sequence is CASLGGIGITGELFF. DNA of the CDR3: TGTGCCAGCTTGGGGGGGATAGGGATCACCGGGGAGCTGTTTTTT. The V and J genes are TRBV7-9 and TRBJ2-2; 7 bases agree with TRBD2. The CDR3 spans 15 residues. The V segment lost 8 bases and the J segment 4 bases; nucleotides outside the gene matches: 10. CDR1 is SEHNR and CDR2 is FQNEAQ in the germline V gene (reference sequence).

The chain combines TRBV3-1 (or the pseudogene TRBV3-2) with TRBJ1-3; 7 bases are a match to TRBD1. J gave up 8 bases and V 5 bases, and 12 bases lay outside the gene matches. Germline V gene sequence: CDR1 LGHDT, CDR2 YNNKEL (reference sequence). The CDR3 is 15 residues long. CDR3 in amino acids: CASSLRGQEKYTIYF. The CDR3 DNA follows: TGTGCCAGCAGCTTACGCGGACAGGAGAAATACACCATATATTTT.

V usage is TRBV4-1 and J usage is TRBJ2-1, with 8 bases matching TRBD2. This CDR3 contains 16 residues. V was clipped by 11 bases and J by 2 bases; unmatched bases: 14. Germline CDR1 MGHRA, CDR2 YSYEKL. The CDR3 DNA sequence: TGCGCCGGGCAGGAGGCGGGGGGCCGCCCCTACAATGAGCAGTTCTTC. Its protein is CAGQEAGGRPYNEQFF.

The chain has TRBV10-1 and TRBJ1-6; maybe TRBD1 (6 bases). Germline-derived CDR1 and CDR2 are WNHNN and SYGVQD (reference sequence). The CDR3 length is 18 residues. V was cut by 2 bases and J by 4 bases, with 18 bases left in between. Written as DNA, the CDR3 is TGCGCCAGCAGTGAGCCGGTGGACAGCGAAAATTATAATTCACCCCTCCACTTT. Protein product: CASSEPVDSENYNSPLHF.

The chain joins TRBV28 to TRBJ1-1; no definite D call. With 5 bases removed from V and 4 bases from J, the gap between germline ends came to 8 bases. Germline CDR1 is MDHEN and CDR2 is SYDVKM. This CDR3 spans 12 amino acids. The CDR3 DNA follows: TGTGCCAGCAGTCTCCTACTCACTGAAGCTTTCTTT. Amino acids: CASSLLLTEAFF.

This clone was counted once. V and J are TRBV4-3 and TRBJ1-4; D possibly corresponds to TRBD1 (6 bases). Between the trimmed V and J ends, which lost 4 bases and 5 bases, there was a span of 14 bases. Germline V gives CDR1 LGHNA, CDR2 YSLEER. This CDR3 has 15 residues. CDR3 DNA sequence: TGCGCCAGCAGCCTTAGGACAGCCCAAAATGAAAAACTGTTTTTT. Its translation is CASSLRTAQNEKLFF.

V and J are TRBV24-1 and TRBJ1-1; TRBD1 matches 8 bases. Germline CDR1 KGHDR, CDR2 SFDVKD. The CDR3 loop spans 13 amino acids. V dropped 3 bases and J dropped 5; count of bases not matched to a gene: 1. The CDR3 region has the DNA TGTGCCACCAGTGATACAGGGGGAACTGAAGCTTTCTTT. Translated, it gives CATSDTGGTEAFF.

V gene TRBV12-3 or TRBV12-4 combines with J gene TRBJ1-5; D is undetermined. With 9 bases removed from V and 5 bases from J, the gap between germline ends came to 11 bases. The CDR3 extends over 12 amino acids. Here the CDR3 reads CASQLGYQPQHF. The CDR3 nucleotides are TGTGCCAGTCAGCTAGGGTATCAGCCCCAGCATTTT.

The gene calls are TRBV24-1 and TRBJ1-5, with D tentatively TRBD1 (6 bases). The germline V gene has CDR1 KGHDR and CDR2 SFDVKD. Trimming removed 3 bases from V and 12 bases from J, with 11 bases in between. The CDR3 loop spans 12 amino acids. This CDR3 reads CATSDATGLQHF. As DNA, the CDR3 is TGTGCCACCAGTGATGCTACAGGGCTCCAGCATTTT.

J is TRBJ1-1 and V is TRBV5-1; TRBD1 aligns across 7 bases. Trimming at V came to 0 bases and at J to 9 bases, leaving 5 bases not matched to a gene. Germline CDR1 and CDR2: SGHRS and YFSETQ. The CDR3 extends over 13 amino acids. This CDR3 is CASSLGQGGKAFF. The CDR3 DNA is TGCGCCAGCAGCTTGGGCCAGGGGGGCAAAGCTTTCTTT. Filled out from reference TRBV5-1 and TRBJ1-1, the complete variable domain reads KAGVTQTPRYLIKTRGQQVTLSCSPISGHRSVSWYQQTPGQGLQFLFEYFSETQRNKGNFPGRFSGRQFSNSRSEMNVSTLELGDSALYLCASSLGQGGKAFFGQGTRLTVV.

The gene calls are TRBV5-8 and TRBJ2-3, with 9 bases aligning to TRBD2. CDR3 length equals 16 residues. The V gene end was trimmed by 4 bases and the J gene end by 2 bases; junction bases not matched to a gene: 8. Germline V CDR1 and CDR2: SGHTS, YDEGEE. The CDR3 nucleotides are TGTGCCAGCAGCCCTGGGCAGCGGGGGGCCACAGATACGCAGTATTTT. This translates into CASSPGQRGATDTQYF.

The gene calls are TRBV24-1 and TRBJ1-2, with no clear D. Germline CDR1 and CDR2: KGHDR and SFDVKD. V gave up 5 bases and J gave up 8 bases, with 14 bases separating them. CDR3 length equals 13 residues. CDR3 in DNA: TGTGCCACCAGTGGCACAGCGGGAGGAGGCTACACCTTC. Amino acids: CATSGTAGGGYTF.

This clone was seen only once. The V call is TRBV5-6, the J call TRBJ2-3; 9 bases fit TRBD2. After removal of 3 bases from V and 4 bases from J, the junction contained 3 bases not matched to a gene. The CDR3 consists of 14 residues. CDR1 SGHDT and CDR2 YYEEEE come from the germline V gene. The CDR3 DNA reads as TGTGCCAGCAGCTCGCGGGGGGGATCAGATACGCAGTATTTT. Protein: CASSSRGGSDTQYF. Complete variable domain (other parts from reference TRBV5-6 and TRBJ2-3): DAGVTQSPTHLIKTRGQQVTLRCSPKSGHDTVSWYQQALGQGPQFIFQYYEEEERQRGNFPDRFSGHQFPNYSSELNVNALLLGDSALYLCASSSRGGSDTQYFGPGTRLTVL.

The CDR3 nucleotides are TGTGCCAGCAGTGTAAGACAGAGCGCGAACACCATATATTTT. Translation: CASSVRQSANTIYF. V gene TRBV2 combines with J gene TRBJ1-3, with a weak D call TRBD1 (5 bases). The CDR3 has 14 residues. Per the germline V gene, CDR1 is SNHLY and CDR2 is FYNNEI. V gave up 4 bases and J gave up 7 bases, with 14 bases separating them.

This rearrangement joins TRBV4-1 to TRBJ2-5; no clear D gene. Trimming took off 1 base at V and 1 base at J, with 7 bases between the two ends. The CDR3 runs to 14 residues. Germline CDR1 and CDR2: MGHRA and YSYEKL. CDR3 in amino acids: CASSQVSSQETQYF. CDR3 DNA: TGCGCCAGCAGCCAAGTATCCAGCCAAGAGACCCAGTACTTC.

The rearrangement uses TRBV28 and TRBJ1-1; D call uncertain. This CDR3 spans 16 amino acids. Germline V gene data show CDR1 as MDHEN and CDR2 as SYDVKM. Trimming left V 3 bases short and J 1 base short, with 15 bases between. The CDR3 here is CASSFLRGGRNTEAFF. For the CDR3, the DNA is TGTGCCAGCAGTTTCCTCCGGGGAGGTCGGAACACTGAAGCTTTCTTT.

The rearrangement joins TRBV24-1 to TRBJ2-2; no clear D. The length of the CDR3 is 13 residues. V shed 5 bases and J shed 3 bases, with 6 bases lying between them. Germline loops: CDR1 KGHDR, CDR2 SFDVKD. In DNA, the CDR3 is TGTGCCACCAGTGTTCGAGACACCGGGGAGCTGTTTTTT. Residues: CATSVRDTGELFF.

The chain links TRBV6-5 to TRBJ2-2; D unresolved. The V end was cut by 0 bases, the J end by 8 bases, with 10 bases between. This CDR3 region has 14 residues. The V gene's germline CDR1 is MNHEY and CDR2 SVGAGI. The CDR3 region has the DNA TGTGCCAGCAGTTACTCCCCAGTGCGGGGGGAGCTGTTTTTT. It codes for CASSYSPVRGELFF.

To note about this clone: An end of the junction does not agree with germline; a read error may underlie this. The rearrangement links TRBV6-5 to TRBJ1-2; D uncertain. Germline CDR1 is MNHEY and CDR2 is SVGAGI. This CDR3 is built from 14 residues. The CDR3 sequence: CASSDSLANYGYTF. The CDR3 DNA reads TGTGCCAGCAGTGACTCTTTAGCTAACTATGGCTACACCTTC.

The genes are TRBV9 and TRBJ2-5; D is unresolved. Germline CDR1 is SGDLS and CDR2 is YYNGEE. V lost 2 bases to trimming and J lost 7 bases, with 9 bases between them. The CDR3 length is 12 residues. The CDR3 here is CASSVEFGTQYF. DNA for the CDR3: TGTGCCAGCAGCGTCGAATTTGGGACCCAGTACTTC. The variable domain in full, with the rest retrieved from reference TRBV9 and TRBJ2-5, is DSGVTQTPKHLITATGQRVTLRCSPRSGDLSVYWYQQSLDQGLQFLIQYYNGEERAKGNILERFSAQQFPDLHSELNLSSLELGDSALYFCASSVEFGTQYFGPGTRLLVL.